One sample yielded the 31 T cell receptor beta chains listed below, sequenced in a study of T cells after yellow fever vaccination. TCRdb re-analysed the 5' RACE reads in MiXCR, keeping a single row per CDR3 protein. There are over 130,000 distinct CDR3 sequences in the sample; about 7.7% occur only once, and roughly 0.73% lies in the top ten. This sample comprised CD4+ T cells sorted from PBMCs, obtained 5 days after the yellow fever booster vaccination. The receptors derive from a man aged 30 to 39 who received the YFV17D yellow fever vaccine.

This clonotype occurred many times. This sequence joins TRBV7-9 and TRBJ2-7, with a weak D call TRBD1 (5 bases). Trimming removed 4 bases from V and 5 bases from J, with 15 bases in between. The germline V gene encodes CDR1 SEHNR and CDR2 FQNEAQ (reference sequence). There are 14 residues in the CDR3. The CDR3, as DNA: TGTGCCAGCAGCTCCCAGTGGGGCGAAGACGAGCAGTACTTC. This translates into CASSSQWGEDEQYF.

This clonotype came up many times. V usage is TRBV23-1 and J usage is TRBJ2-5; 8 nucleotides agree with TRBD1. TRBV23-1 is flagged as an ORF with uncertain function. CDR3 length: 15 amino acids. Unmatched junction bases numbered 4, after V lost 4 bases and J lost 0 bases. The CDR3, as DNA: TGCGCCAGCAGTCCAAGGACAGGGTACCAAGAGACCCAGTACTTC. Amino acids: CASSPRTGYQETQYF.

Ten or more counts support this clonotype. This CDR3 reads CASSPPRVGPQHF. Here the CDR3 DNA reads TGTGCCAGCTCACCACCTCGCGTAGGGCCCCAGCATTTT. V usage is TRBV18 and J usage is TRBJ1-5; unclear D gene. In germline, CDR1 is KGHSH, CDR2 LQKENI. V was pared by 0 bases and J by 9 bases, with 9 bases between. This CDR3 has 13 amino acids.

This clonotype was found many times. This chain uses TRBV7-2 with TRBJ2-7; 7 bases match TRBD1. The CDR3 is 17 residues long. V lost 5 bases and J lost 0; bases outside the gene matches: 13. Germline loops: CDR1 SGHTA, CDR2 FQGNSA. The CDR3 nucleotides are TGTGCCAGCAGCCCACGAGCGACAGGGTACCCCTCCTACGAGCAGTACTTC. It specifies CASSPRATGYPSYEQYF.

This clonotype has a count of ten or more. The gene calls are TRBV7-2 and TRBJ1-2; D call uncertain. The CDR3 consists of 15 residues. Germline loops: CDR1 SGHTA, CDR2 FQGNSA. V was cut by 2 bases and J by 5 bases, with 15 bases left in between. The CDR3 DNA is TGTGCCAGCAGCTTATATGGTTCGGGAGAATATGGCTACACCTTC. Amino acids: CASSLYGSGEYGYTF.

In this sample, this clonotype turned up many times. The chain carries TRBV7-6 and TRBJ2-2; 9 nucleotides match TRBD2. Germline V CDR1 and CDR2: SGHVS, FNYEAQ. J lost 7 bases, V lost 1 base, and 7 bases had no gene match. This CDR3 is 16 amino acids long. CDR3 protein: CASSLVASGIVGELFF. In DNA, the CDR3 is TGTGCCAGCAGCTTAGTCGCTAGCGGGATTGTCGGGGAGCTGTTTTTT.

There are many counts of this clonotype. The chain joins TRBV5-1 to TRBJ2-2, with 10 bases aligning to TRBD1. Germline-derived CDR1 and CDR2 are SGHRS and YFSETQ. The trim removed 1 base at V and 5 bases at J, leaving 5 bases unmatched. The CDR3 covers 16 residues. The CDR3 loop is CASSLQGQGDTGELFF. The DNA for the CDR3 is TGCGCCAGCAGCTTGCAAGGACAGGGGGATACCGGGGAGCTGTTTTTT.

This rearrangement joins TRBV10-1 to TRBJ2-4; D may correspond to TRBD1 or TRBD2 (5 bases each). CDR3 length: 17 residues. V dropped 6 bases and J dropped 1 base, with 19 bases sitting between them. CDR1 is WNHNN and CDR2 is SYGVQD in the germline V gene (reference sequence). The CDR3 nucleotides are TGCGCCAGCAGCCCCCCCCTCGAGGGGCCGGCCAAAAACATTCAGTACTTC. This translates into CASSPPLEGPAKNIQYF.

This clonotype was seen at least ten times. The chain couples TRBV10-3 to TRBJ2-5; the match to TRBD1 covers 10 bases. V gave up 4 bases and J gave up 4 bases; unmatched junction bases: 6. Looked up from germline, CDR1 is ENHRY and CDR2 is SYGVKD. This CDR3 is built from 15 residues. The CDR3 region is CAISGRDRGVETQYF. In nucleotides, the CDR3 is TGTGCCATCAGTGGCCGGGACAGGGGTGTAGAGACCCAGTACTTC.

This chain joins TRBV5-6 and TRBJ2-5; TRBD1 matches at 8 bases. V lost 7 bases and J lost 6; bases outside the gene matches: 8. Germline V lookup: CDR1 SGHDT, CDR2 YYEEEE. This CDR3 comprises 13 residues. The CDR3 here is CASGPGQEKTQYF. The CDR3 nucleotides are TGTGCCAGCGGCCCGGGACAGGAGAAGACCCAGTACTTC.

In this sample, this clonotype turned up many times. CDR3 amino acids: CASSPVTGDSGANVLTF. The CDR3 DNA reads TGTGCCAGCTCACCAGTAACAGGGGACTCTGGGGCCAACGTCCTGACTTTC. The V and J genes are TRBV18 and TRBJ2-6; 7 positions match TRBD1. CDR1 is KGHSH, CDR2 LQKENI, per germline. The V gene end was trimmed by 2 bases and the J gene end by 0 bases; junction bases not matched to a gene: 4. The CDR3 extends over 17 amino acids.

This clonotype was detected many times. The chain recombines TRBV20-1 with TRBJ2-2, with 11 nucleotides matching TRBD2. The CDR3 has 15 residues. Germline lookup yields CDR1 DFQATT and CDR2 SNEGSKA (reference sequence). The V segment lost 6 bases and the J segment 3 bases; nucleotides outside the gene matches: 6. The CDR3 loop reads CSATTSGTHTGELFF. CDR3 coding DNA: TGCAGTGCAACGACTAGCGGGACCCACACCGGGGAGCTGTTTTTT.

CDR3 residues: CASSFMSGDTQYF. DNA for the CDR3: TGTGCCAGCAGCTTTATGAGCGGGGATACGCAGTATTTT. The chain employs TRBV11-3 and TRBJ2-3; tentatively, D is TRBD2 (6 bases). The CDR3 is made up of 13 amino acids. CDR1 is SGHNT and CDR2 is YENEEA in the germline V gene. V was clipped by 3 bases and J by 6 bases, with 10 bases between them.

This clonotype occurred many times. The genes are TRBV7-2 and TRBJ1-3, with D hard to call. CDR1 is SGHTA, CDR2 FQGNSA, per germline. The CDR3 contains 13 residues. V was clipped by 3 bases and J by 10 bases, with 13 bases between them. The CDR3 loop reads CASSLSFAKTIYF. The DNA of the CDR3 is TGTGCCAGCAGCTTGTCTTTCGCCAAGACCATATATTTT.

V gene TRBV7-2 combines with J gene TRBJ2-5; D is perhaps TRBD2 (5 bases). Germline CDR1 reads SGHTA; CDR2 reads FQGNSA. This CDR3 has 14 residues. Deletions cut 3 bases from V and 1 base from J, with 9 bases between. CDR3 protein: CASSLWTGQETQYF. Here the CDR3 DNA reads TGTGCCAGCAGCTTGTGGACTGGCCAAGAGACCCAGTACTTC.

The sample holds many counts of this clonotype. This chain links TRBV20-1 with TRBJ2-3; D ambiguous. The CDR3 consists of 11 residues. Trimming removed 5 bases from V and 6 bases from J, with 9 bases in between. Germline-derived CDR1 and CDR2 are DFQATT and SNEGSKA (reference sequence). DNA for the CDR3: TGCAGTGCTCCTCACTCGGATACGCAGTATTTT. Translated, it gives CSAPHSDTQYF.

This clonotype has just a few counts. The chain has TRBV9 and TRBJ2-2; unclear D gene. Germline V gene data show CDR1 as SGDLS and CDR2 as YYNGEE. V shed 3 bases and J shed 10 bases, with 10 bases lying between them. CDR3 size: 12 residues. The CDR3 region has the DNA TGTGCCAGCAGCGCCGGATCAGAGGAGCTGTTTTTT. This codes for CASSAGSEELFF.

This clonotype was seen repeatedly, ten times or more. The J gene is TRBJ2-7, the V gene TRBV12-3 or TRBV12-4, with 11 positions matching TRBD1. The CDR3 runs 14 residues. J lost 2 bases, V lost 4 bases, and 1 base had no gene match. The CDR3 loop reads CASSSGQGAYEQYF. CDR3 coding DNA: TGTGCCAGCAGTTCGGGACAGGGGGCCTACGAGCAGTACTTC.

This clonotype was observed many times. The gene calls are TRBV14 and TRBJ2-3; 8 bases fit TRBD2. The length of the CDR3 is 17 residues. V dropped 0 bases and J dropped 4; count of bases not matched to a gene: 9. CDR1 SGHDN and CDR2 FVKESK come from the germline V gene. CDR3 coding DNA: TGTGCCAGCAGCCAAGATGCGGGGGGCGATGGTGCAGATACGCAGTATTTT. It is translated as CASSQDAGGDGADTQYF.

This clonotype showed up many times. This chain uses TRBV6-1 with TRBJ2-2; 10 positions agree with TRBD2. CDR3 length equals 15 residues. Germline trimming cut 10 bases from V and 5 bases from J; bases unmatched to any gene: 10. Germline V lookup: CDR1 MNHNS, CDR2 SASEGT. The CDR3 nucleotides are TGTGCCACAACGAATGGACTAGCGGCTACCGGGGAGCTGTTTTTT. It codes for CATTNGLAATGELFF.

At least ten counts were recorded for this clonotype. The V gene is TRBV6-6, the J gene TRBJ2-2, with unresolved D. The CDR3 runs to 14 residues. Per the germline V gene, CDR1 is MNHNY and CDR2 is SVGAGI (reference sequence). Deletions cut 8 bases from V and 7 bases from J, with 17 bases between. Written as DNA, the CDR3 is TGTGCCAGCCGACGGAATACAGTAGGCGGGGAGCTGTTTTTT. Its protein product is CASRRNTVGGELFF.

This clonotype was seen many times. CDR3 coding DNA: TGTGCCAGCAGTCCCCCGGGACTAGCGGGAGGTAATGAGCAGTTCTTC. Translating gives CASSPPGLAGGNEQFF. V usage is TRBV12-3 or TRBV12-4 and J usage is TRBJ2-1, with 15 bases matching TRBD2. J lost 7 bases, V lost 5 bases, and 6 bases had no gene match. CDR3 length: 16 residues.

This chain uses TRBV30 with TRBJ2-4; 7 nucleotides agree with TRBD1. The trim removed 5 bases at V and 1 base at J, leaving 5 bases unmatched. The CDR3 consists of 14 residues. From germline, CDR1 is GTSNPN and CDR2 SVGIG (reference sequence). The CDR3 loop is CAWVTGTAKNIQYF. Here the CDR3 DNA reads TGTGCCTGGGTGACAGGGACGGCCAAAAACATTCAGTACTTC.

The rearrangement links TRBV15 to TRBJ1-1; D is ambiguous. The ends were cut back, 0 bases at V and 10 bases at J, with 12 bases in the middle. Germline CDR1 reads LNHNV; CDR2 reads YYDKDF (reference sequence). The CDR3 loop spans 13 amino acids. The chain's CDR3 is CATSREIGYRAFF. DNA of the CDR3: TGTGCCACCAGCAGAGAAATCGGGTATCGAGCTTTCTTT.

As to this clonotype: A clone one base away is much larger, so this may be a read error. The rearrangement joins TRBV5-1 to TRBJ2-5; 7 bases are shared with TRBD2. Germline lookup yields CDR1 SGHRS and CDR2 YFSETQ. The CDR3 runs to 16 residues. The CDR3 region is CASSSSGGVIQDTQYF. The CDR3 DNA follows: TGCGCCAGCAGCTCGTCGGGGGGTGTAATCCAAGATACCCAGTACTTC.

Concerning this clonotype itself: Sequence at one end of the junction differs from germline and may be a read error. CDR3 bases: TGTTCCTGGAGTGGAGGGCCCCAGACATTGTACGAGCAGTACTTC. Translation: CSWSGGPQTLYEQYF. The rearrangement links TRBV30 to TRBJ2-7, with a possible D match to TRBD2 (6 bases). The CDR3 consists of 15 residues. In germline, CDR1 is GTSNPN, CDR2 SVGIG (reference sequence).

V is TRBV5-1 and J is TRBJ2-1; no definite D call. The CDR3 totals 16 residues. CDR1 and CDR2 from the germline V gene are SGHRS and YFSETQ. V lost 5 bases, J lost 3 bases, and 18 bases lay in between. In nucleotides, the CDR3 is TGCGCCAGCAGATCGGGTGACTCCAATCTCTACAATGAGCAGTTCTTC. It translates to CASRSGDSNLYNEQFF.

This chain links TRBV20-1 with TRBJ2-1; the match to TRBD2 covers 12 bases. Trimming took 6 bases from V and 8 from J; bases not matched to a gene: 11. The CDR3 length is 15 residues. Per germline, CDR1 DFQATT and CDR2 SNEGSKA (reference sequence). CDR3 sequence (DNA): TGCAGTGCCCGGGGATGGCTAGCGGGAGGGGATGAGCAGTTCTTC. Its protein product is CSARGWLAGGDEQFF.

In its sample, this clonotype was seen many times. The chain recombines TRBV20-1 with TRBJ2-1, with 8 positions matching TRBD2. Germline values: CDR1 DFQATT, CDR2 SNEGSKA (reference sequence). Trimming removed 3 bases from V and 6 bases from J; junction bases left unmatched: 10. This CDR3 comprises 15 residues. The DNA for the CDR3 is TGCAGTGCTAGGGACGGGAGGGCCGATATCAATGAGCAGTTCTTC. Protein product: CSARDGRADINEQFF.

In this sample, this clonotype turned up many times. J is TRBJ2-3 and V is TRBV5-1; perhaps D is TRBD1 or TRBD2 (5 bases each). V lost 4 bases and J lost 4, with 13 bases in between. The germline gives CDR1 SGHRS, CDR2 YFSETQ. This CDR3 region has 14 residues. CDR3 protein: CASSPRVGADTQYF. The CDR3 bases are TGCGCCAGCAGCCCCCGGGTGGGGGCAGATACGCAGTATTTT. Looking up the rest from reference TRBV5-1 and TRBJ2-3 gives the full variable domain: KAGVTQTPRYLIKTRGQQVTLSCSPISGHRSVSWYQQTPGQGLQFLFEYFSETQRNKGNFPGRFSGRQFSNSRSEMNVSTLELGDSALYLCASSPRVGADTQYFGPGTRLTVL.

This clonotype was seen many times. V is TRBV18 and J is TRBJ2-7, with TRBD1 matching 7 bases. The trim removed 3 bases at V and 6 bases at J, leaving 11 bases unmatched. The germline CDR1 and CDR2 sequences are KGHSH and LQKENI. The CDR3 consists of 15 residues. The CDR3 loop is CASSPFAGTDTEQYF. In DNA, the CDR3 is TGTGCCAGCTCACCCTTCGCCGGGACAGATACCGAGCAGTACTTC.